The 20 T cell receptor beta chains listed next were all sequenced from one sample in a study of cytomegalovirus exposure and HLA in healthy donors. The primer mix had 60 Vbeta and 13 Jbeta primers. Measured with immunoSEQ multiplex PCR; TCRdb has only the in-frame clones, and not every one. Among 130,000 to 150,000 clones listed, less than 10% were seen once. The sample was PBMCs. The receptors here all came from a male donor in good health and CMV-seronegative.

Note on this clone: A read error is likely, as this CDR3 ends without the conserved phenylalanine or tryptophan. V and J are TRBV29-1 and TRBJ1-1; D may be TRBD1 (6 bases). The germline CDR1 and CDR2 sequences are SQVTM and ANQGSEA. There are 14 residues in the CDR3. Trimming took 1 base from V and 5 from J, leaving 14 bases between them. Here the CDR3 DNA reads TGCAGCGTTGAAGTAGGACAGTCAAAAACTGAAGCTTTCTTG. Protein sequence: CSVEVGQSKTEAFL.

This clone was picked up a small number of times. The J gene is TRBJ2-7, the V gene TRBV7-9, with a tentative D call TRBD2 (6 bases). Between the trimmed V and J ends, which lost 8 bases and 2 bases, there was a span of 7 bases. The CDR3 length is 11 residues. Germline V gene sequence: CDR1 SEHNR, CDR2 FQNEAQ (reference sequence). CDR3 nucleotides: TGTGCCAGCGCGGGGACCTACGAGCAGTACTTC. Encoded protein: CASAGTYEQYF.

Only a few counts were recorded for this clone. The rearrangement links TRBV9 to TRBJ2-1; 7 nucleotides match TRBD1. Per the germline V gene, CDR1 is SGDLS and CDR2 is YYNGEE. Trimming at V came to 0 bases and at J to 4 bases, leaving 7 bases not matched to a gene. The CDR3 runs to 16 residues. The CDR3 sequence is CASSVVWTGPYNEQFF. The CDR3 DNA reads TGTGCCAGCAGCGTAGTATGGACAGGCCCTTACAATGAGCAGTTCTTC. Full variable domain (outside the CDR3, taken from reference TRBV9 and TRBJ2-1): DSGVTQTPKHLITATGQRVTLRCSPRSGDLSVYWYQQSLDQGLQFLIQYYNGEERAKGNILERFSAQQFPDLHSELNLSSLELGDSALYFCASSVVWTGPYNEQFFGPGTRLTVL.

This clone came up a few times. The rearrangement links TRBV28 to TRBJ2-3; TRBD2 is a possible D gene (6 bases). Trimming took off 5 bases at V and 1 base at J, with 10 bases between the two ends. Per the germline V gene, CDR1 is MDHEN and CDR2 is SYDVKM. The length of the CDR3 is 14 residues. Here the CDR3 reads CASSTGAGTDTQYF. The DNA for the CDR3 is TGTGCCAGCAGTACGGGAGCCGGCACAGATACGCAGTATTTT.

This clone was recorded a few times. In nucleotides, the CDR3 is TGTGCCAGCAGTGCCCGTTCGTTGAATTCACCCCTCCACTTT. Its protein is CASSARSLNSPLHF. The chain links TRBV25-1 to TRBJ1-6; D uncertain. The CDR3 extends over 14 amino acids. Germline V lookup: CDR1 MGHDK, CDR2 SYGVNS. V was shortened by 4 bases and J by 7 bases, with 11 bases between the two germline ends.

This clone was picked up a small number of times. V usage is TRBV25-1 and J usage is TRBJ1-4; no clear D. In germline, CDR1 is MGHDK, CDR2 SYGVNS. The V gene lost 7 bases and the J gene lost 7 bases, with 16 bases spanning the gap. The CDR3 contains 14 residues. The chain's CDR3 is CASMKGRRGEKLFF. The CDR3 coding sequence is TGTGCCAGCATGAAAGGCAGGCGGGGTGAAAAACTGTTTTTT.

The V call is TRBV27, the J call TRBJ2-5, with TRBD1 matching over 7 bases. Germline CDR1 MNHEY, CDR2 SMNVEV (reference sequence). With 5 bases clipped from V and 5 bases from J, the junction kept 8 bases outside the gene matches. This CDR3 has 14 residues. This CDR3 is CASSPGTVVETQYF. The CDR3, as DNA: TGTGCCAGCAGTCCGGGGACAGTTGTGGAGACCCAGTACTTC.

The genes are TRBV28 and TRBJ1-5, with TRBD1 matching 10 bases. Germline V lookup: CDR1 MDHEN, CDR2 SYDVKM. This CDR3 has 14 amino acids. J lost 6 bases, V lost 4 bases, and 3 bases had no gene match. The CDR3 coding sequence is TGTGCCAGCAGTTGGGGACAGGGGAGTCAGCCCCAGCATTTT. Translation gives CASSWGQGSQPQHF.

This clone was observed a few times. The chain employs TRBV19 and TRBJ2-3, with D possibly TRBD1 on 5 matching bases. Trimming stripped 3 bases from V and 4 bases from J, with 11 bases between. CDR1 and CDR2 from the germline V gene are LNHDA and SQIVND (reference sequence). CDR3 size: 14 residues. This chain's CDR3 is CASSIGRVADTQYF. As DNA, the CDR3 is TGTGCCAGTAGTATCGGCAGGGTGGCAGATACGCAGTATTTT.

The chain is built from TRBV29-1 and TRBJ2-7; D possibly corresponds to TRBD1 (6 bases). Between the trimmed V and J ends, which lost 2 bases and 5 bases, there was a span of 7 bases. The CDR3 covers 11 residues. Germline V gives CDR1 SQVTM, CDR2 ANQGSEA. The CDR3 protein is CSVENRDEQYF. CDR3 in DNA: TGCAGCGTTGAAAACAGGGACGAGCAGTACTTC.

This clone occurred a few times. This chain links TRBV19 with TRBJ2-1, with a weak D call TRBD1 (6 bases). The V and J ends lost 1 base and 0 bases respectively, with 10 bases between them. The CDR3 contains 16 residues. Germline CDR1 LNHDA, CDR2 SQIVND (reference sequence). CDR3 sequence (DNA): TGTGCCAGTAGTATAGGGGGGACACTCTCCTACAATGAGCAGTTCTTC. Residues: CASSIGGTLSYNEQFF.

In its sample, this clone was seen a few times. The V call is TRBV5-4, the J call TRBJ2-7; 12 bases fit TRBD2. The CDR3 length is 15 residues. V dropped 4 bases and J dropped 7; count of bases not matched to a gene: 9. CDR1 and CDR2 from the germline V gene are SGHNT and YYREEE (reference sequence). The CDR3 here is CASSIGTSGPREQYF. Here the CDR3 DNA reads TGTGCCAGCAGCATAGGGACTAGCGGGCCTCGGGAGCAGTACTTC. Looking up the rest from reference TRBV5-4 and TRBJ2-7 gives the full variable domain: ETGVTQSPTHLIKTRGQQVTLRCSSQSGHNTVSWYQQALGQGPQFIFQYYREEENGRGNFPPRFSGLQFPNYSSELNVNALELDDSALYLCASSIGTSGPREQYFGPGTRLTVT.

A few counts support this clone. The rearrangement uses TRBV5-4 and TRBJ2-7; maybe TRBD1 (7 bases). The CDR3 totals 14 residues. Germline CDR1 is SGHNT and CDR2 is YYREEE (reference sequence). V was trimmed by 4 bases and J by 7 bases, leaving 18 bases between them. The CDR3: CASSAGQQVGEQYF. The CDR3 nucleotides are TGTGCCAGCAGCGCGGGACAGCAGGTAGGGGAGCAGTACTTC.

The DNA of the CDR3 is TGCGCCAGCAGCCAAGATGGGGCCGGGAGAACCTACGAGCAGTACTTC. Translated, it gives CASSQDGAGRTYEQYF. The gene calls are TRBV4-3 and TRBJ2-7; D might be TRBD2 (6 bases). This CDR3 contains 16 residues. Trimming left V 0 bases short and J 2 bases short, with 14 bases between. Germline-derived CDR1 and CDR2 are LGHNA and YSLEER.

The chain joins TRBV30 to TRBJ2-3, with D possibly TRBD2 on 5 matching bases. CDR3 size: 16 residues. Deletions cut 4 bases from V and 2 bases from J, with 19 bases between. Germline V gives CDR1 GTSNPN, CDR2 SVGIG (reference sequence). The CDR3 sequence: CAWIFSRGSATDTQYF. CDR3 nucleotide sequence: TGTGCCTGGATATTCTCCCGGGGAAGCGCCACAGATACGCAGTATTTT. The variable domain in full, with the rest retrieved from reference TRBV30 and TRBJ2-3, is SQTIHQWPATLVQPVGSPLSLECTVEGTSNPNLYWYRQAAGRGLQLLFYSVGIGQISSEVPQNLSASRPQDRQFILSSKKLLLSDSGFYLCAWIFSRGSATDTQYFGPGTRLTVL.

V usage is TRBV7-6 and J usage is TRBJ1-3, with TRBD1 matching 7 bases. Germline V gene lookup returns CDR1 SGHVS and CDR2 FNYEAQ. This CDR3 contains 14 residues. J lost 0 bases, V lost 4 bases, and 0 bases had no gene match. CDR3 region: CASSSGGSGNTIYF. The DNA for the CDR3 is TGTGCCAGCAGCTCAGGGGGCTCTGGAAACACCATATATTTT.

As for this clone: This sample includes further DNA sequences coding for the same CDR3. The rearrangement uses TRBV7-9 and TRBJ1-1; 9 bases are a match to TRBD1. CDR3 length equals 16 residues. With V trimmed by 5 bases and J by 0 bases, 7 bases remained unmatched. In germline, CDR1 is SEHNR, CDR2 FQNEAQ (reference sequence). Written as DNA, the CDR3 is TGTGCCAGCAGCGGGACGGACAGGGGCCTGAACACTGAAGCTTTCTTT. Residues: CASSGTDRGLNTEAFF.

The gene calls are TRBV11-3 and TRBJ2-1; weak D call: TRBD1 (5 bases). Germline-derived CDR1 and CDR2 are SGHNT and YENEEA. The CDR3 covers 16 residues. V was clipped by 2 bases and J by 5 bases, with 16 bases between them. The DNA for the CDR3 is TGTGCCAGCAGCTTATCAGGGTTCAACCTAAACAATGAGCAGTTCTTC. Its protein is CASSLSGFNLNNEQFF.

In its sample, this clone was seen a few times. The chain combines TRBV4-3 with TRBJ2-1, with TRBD2 identical over 11 bases. The CDR3 sequence is 16 residues long. CDR1 and CDR2 (germline): LGHNA, YSLEER. J gave up 8 bases and V 1 base, and 7 bases lay outside the gene matches. The DNA for the CDR3 is TGCGCCAGCAGCCAAGCCCGGCTAGCGGGAGGTCATGAGCAGTTCTTC. Its protein is CASSQARLAGGHEQFF.

V gene TRBV27 combines with J gene TRBJ1-1; 7 bases fit TRBD1. The CDR3 runs to 14 residues. Germline loops: CDR1 MNHEY, CDR2 SMNVEV (reference sequence). The V and J ends lost 5 bases and 1 base, in that order; junction bases with no gene match: 4. CDR3 protein: CASSAGTENTEAFF. DNA for the CDR3: TGTGCCAGCAGTGCCGGGACAGAGAACACTGAAGCTTTCTTT.